The sequence of this TCR beta chain was determined in a study of post-analysis software for immune sequencing data. Study results and limitations: A significant reduction in normalized Chao1 diversity was observed in multiple sclerosis patients versus controls.

Prepared TCR beta cDNA libraries contained unique molecular identifiers. T cells numbering about 0.9 to 11 million yielded 500,000 to 550,000 cDNA molecules. TCRdb reprocessed the PCR reads with MiXCR, giving one entry per CDR3 protein. This sample has about 540,000 distinct CDR3 sequences, with less than 40% found just once. This clonotype has only a few counts. The antigen remains undetermined. The clonotype was recovered from a girl younger than 18 with multiple sclerosis. The sequenced sample was blood.

The CDR3, as DNA: TGTGCCAGCACCAGAACGGGGCTTCAAAAGGCAGATACGCAGTATTTT. It translates to CASTRTGLQKADTQYF. This rearrangement joins TRBV2 to TRBJ2-3, with D perhaps TRBD1 or TRBD2 (5 bases each). The V and J ends lost 7 bases and 4 bases respectively, with 21 bases between them. The CDR3 covers 16 residues. CDR1 is SNHLY and CDR2 is FYNNEI in the germline V gene.